The 28 T cell receptor beta chains in this list originate from one sample, sequenced in a study of regulatory T cells in long-lasting Graves disease. CDR3-region Arm-PCR and iRepertoire HTBI primers produced the TCR beta libraries. TCRdb processed the multiplex PCR reads anew with MiXCR; each CDR3 protein has one entry. The sample yields 400,000 to 500,000 distinct CDR3 sequences, roughly 17% seen once. The time point denotes: newly diagnosed GD, antithyroid drugs for less than 3 months. Extracted PBMC RNA gave rise to the TCR library. This sample also belongs to another study, concerning T cells in Graves' hyperthyroidism and ophthalmopathy.

Sample: peripheral blood mononuclear cells (PBMCs), taken at new diagnosis, from a patient treated with antithyroid drugs. The receptors originated from a woman aged 18-29 years with Graves disease.

This clonotype has a single count. One end of the junction varies from germline; a read error may be responsible. V and J are TRBV6-1 and TRBJ2-1, with TRBD2 identical over 8 bases. CDR1 is MNHNS, CDR2 SASEGT, per germline. The CDR3 runs 15 residues. CDR3 sequence (DNA): TGTGCCAGCAGTACCTTGACAGCGGGGGCCAATGGGCAGTTCTTC. Translating it yields CASSTLTAGANGQFF.

At least ten counts were recorded for this clonotype. The rearrangement joins TRBV7-2 to TRBJ2-3; TRBD2 agrees at 7 bases. This CDR3 is built from 16 residues. Germline trimming cut 1 base from V and 0 bases from J; bases unmatched to any gene: 4. In germline, CDR1 is SGHTA, CDR2 FQGNSA. The CDR3 reads CASSLGTGLSTDTQYF. The CDR3 DNA follows: TGTGCCAGCAGCTTAGGGACGGGACTAAGCACAGATACGCAGTATTTT.

A few counts support this clonotype. The J gene is TRBJ1-4, the V gene TRBV19, with 9 bases identical to TRBD1. This CDR3 has 15 residues. The J segment lost 8 bases and the V segment lost 3 bases, leaving 7 bases of the junction unmatched. Germline-derived CDR1 and CDR2 are LNHDA and SQIVND (reference sequence). CDR3 region: CASSIPGQGYEKLFF. CDR3 sequence (DNA): TGTGCCAGTAGTATCCCGGGACAGGGTTACGAAAAACTGTTTTTT.

The chain recombines TRBV24-1 with TRBJ2-2; either TRBD1 or TRBD2 may supply D (5 bases each). This CDR3 has 17 amino acids. Between the trimmed V and J ends, which lost 2 bases and 1 base, there was a span of 13 bases. Germline V gene lookup returns CDR1 KGHDR and CDR2 SFDVKD. The CDR3 loop is CATSDSGTDKNTGELFF. CDR3 DNA: TGTGCCACCAGTGATTCCGGGACGGACAAGAACACCGGGGAGCTGTTTTTT.

This clonotype has ten or more counts. CDR3 sequence (DNA): TGTGCCACCAGTGATGGACTAGCGGGGACTTCCTACAATGAGCAGTTCTTC. Residues: CATSDGLAGTSYNEQFF. The chain has TRBV24-1 and TRBJ2-1; 12 positions agree with TRBD2. The trim removed 3 bases at V and 1 base at J, leaving 3 bases unmatched. This CDR3 spans 17 amino acids. Germline loops: CDR1 KGHDR, CDR2 SFDVKD.

This clonotype was recorded a few times. With a much larger clone just one base away, this may be a read error. This is likely a read error, given that the CDR3 carries no conserved phenylalanine or tryptophan at its end. The V and J genes are TRBV5-5 and TRBJ2-3; TRBD1 matches 10 bases. This CDR3 has 16 residues. Germline CDR1 is SGHKS and CDR2 is YYEKEE (reference sequence). Trimming cost V 1 base and J 4 bases; bases outside gene matches: 6. The CDR3 region is CASSLQGQGPSDTQYS. CDR3 nucleotides: TGTGCCAGCAGCTTGCAGGGACAGGGGCCCTCAGATACGCAGTATTCT.

Worth noting for this clonotype: This may be a read error: a much more frequent sequence differs by one nucleotide. The chain joins TRBV11-3 to TRBJ2-3, with 8 bases aligning to TRBD2. CDR3 length: 14 residues. Looked up from germline, CDR1 is SGHNT and CDR2 is YENEEA. CDR3 sequence (DNA): TGTACCAGCAACTTAGCGGGAATTACAGATACGCAGTATTTT. Its translation: CTSNLAGITDTQYF.

This clonotype showed up many times. The J gene is TRBJ2-3, the V gene TRBV10-3; 7 nucleotides match TRBD1. V shed 0 bases and J 1 base; nucleotides not matched to a gene: 10. CDR1 is ENHRY and CDR2 is SYGVKD in the germline V gene. CDR3 size: 18 residues. Written as DNA, the CDR3 is TGTGCCATCAGTGAGTCTCGGACAGGCCCTCCGGGCACAGATACGCAGTATTTT. Translation gives CAISESRTGPPGTDTQYF.

This chain joins TRBV15 and TRBJ1-2; 9 nucleotides line up with TRBD1. The CDR3 has 16 amino acids. Trimming at V came to 3 bases and at J to 3 bases, leaving 8 bases not matched to a gene. The germline V gene has CDR1 LNHNV and CDR2 YYDKDF (reference sequence). In DNA form, the CDR3 reads TGTGCCACCAGCAGGTACCTTACAGGGGGCGACTATGGCTACACCTTC. It encodes CATSRYLTGGDYGYTF.

In DNA, the CDR3 is TGCAGCGTTGCTCCTCGGGAGCGGTTGGTGACTCTAGTCGGAGAGACCCAGTACTTC. It translates to CSVAPRERLVTLVGETQYF. This sequence joins TRBV29-1 and TRBJ2-5, with a weak D call TRBD2 (6 bases). Trimming removed 4 bases at V and 4 bases at J, with 31 bases between. The CDR3 has 19 amino acids. The germline V gene has CDR1 SQVTM and CDR2 ANQGSEA.

This sequence joins TRBV7-8 and TRBJ2-5, with TRBD2 as a possible D gene (6 bases). Germline assignment: CDR1 SGHVS and CDR2 FQNEAQ. The CDR3 length is 15 residues. Trimming cost V 5 bases and J 9 bases, with 22 bases left between them. CDR3 protein: CASSPLGGNVEAQYF. The CDR3 bases are TGTGCCAGCAGCCCCCTTGGCGGGAATGTTGAGGCCCAGTACTTC.

The V gene is TRBV9, the J gene TRBJ2-1, with 9 bases lining up with TRBD2. Germline V CDR1 and CDR2: SGDLS, YYNGEE. Trimming took 7 bases from V and 8 from J; bases not matched to a gene: 4. This CDR3 has 12 residues. The CDR3 region is CASDSGSHEQFF. The CDR3 DNA reads as TGTGCCAGCGATAGCGGGAGCCATGAGCAGTTCTTC. Full variable domain (rest looked up from reference TRBV9 and TRBJ2-1): DSGVTQTPKHLITATGQRVTLRCSPRSGDLSVYWYQQSLDQGLQFLIQYYNGEERAKGNILERFSAQQFPDLHSELNLSSLELGDSALYFCASDSGSHEQFFGPGTRLTVL.

This clonotype was observed a handful of times. This chain uses TRBV19 with TRBJ1-5; 7 bases map to TRBD1. V shed 0 bases and J 2 bases; nucleotides not matched to a gene: 7. This CDR3 has 17 residues. Germline lookup yields CDR1 LNHDA and CDR2 SQIVND (reference sequence). For the CDR3, the DNA is TGTGCCAGTAGTATAGATCCGACAGGGAACGGCAATCAGCCCCAGCATTTT. Translation gives CASSIDPTGNGNQPQHF. The full variable domain, rest sourced from reference TRBV19 and TRBJ1-5, is DGGITQSPKYLFRKEGQNVTLSCEQNLNHDAMYWYRQDPGQGLRLIYYSQIVNDFQKGDIAEGYSVSREKKESFPLTVTSAQKNPTAFYLCASSIDPTGNGNQPQHFGDGTRLSIL.

The table lists this clonotype with a few counts. The chain has TRBV13 and TRBJ1-6, with D uncertain. This CDR3 spans 14 amino acids. The germline V gene encodes CDR1 PRHDT and CDR2 FYEKMQ (reference sequence). V lost 4 bases to trimming and J lost 7 bases, with 11 bases between them. CDR3 coding DNA: TGTGCCAGCAGCTCCTCCGTAATAAATTCACCCCTCCACTTT. It codes for CASSSSVINSPLHF.

This clonotype came up many times. The V gene is TRBV5-1, the J gene TRBJ2-5, with TRBD2 identical over 13 bases. Germline V gene data show CDR1 as SGHRS and CDR2 as YFSETQ. The CDR3 is 17 amino acids. J lost 0 bases, V lost 0 bases, and 2 bases had no gene match. The CDR3 nucleotides read TGCGCCAGCAGCTTGGGACTAGCGGGAGGAAACCAAGAGACCCAGTACTTC. It yields the protein CASSLGLAGGNQETQYF.

This clonotype was observed at least ten times. The chain uses TRBV27 and TRBJ2-7, with TRBD1 matching over 10 bases. Per the germline V gene, CDR1 is MNHEY and CDR2 is SMNVEV (reference sequence). This CDR3 is 14 amino acids long. The V gene end was trimmed by 2 bases and the J gene end by 6 bases; junction bases not matched to a gene: 4. Here the CDR3 reads CASSLRDRGLEQYF. The CDR3 DNA follows: TGTGCCAGCAGTTTAAGGGACAGGGGTCTCGAGCAGTACTTC.

This clonotype was detected a few times. The chain recombines TRBV20-1 with TRBJ2-7; D gene uncertain. V lost 6 bases and J 2 bases, leaving 14 bases between the germline ends. This CDR3 is 13 amino acids long. Germline loops: CDR1 DFQATT, CDR2 SNEGSKA (reference sequence). For the CDR3, the DNA is TGCAGTGCAATCGACACATCCCCCTACGAGCAGTACTTC. This gives the protein CSAIDTSPYEQYF.

The chain employs TRBV2 and TRBJ2-2, with a tentative D call TRBD2 (6 bases). Germline V gene sequence: CDR1 SNHLY, CDR2 FYNNEI. V shed 6 bases and J shed 4 bases, with 12 bases lying between them. The length of the CDR3 is 14 residues. Written as DNA, the CDR3 is TGTGCCAGCAGCGGGAGTGAGTCCACCGGGGAGCTGTTTTTT. This translates into CASSGSESTGELFF. Combining the CDR3 with reference TRBV2 and TRBJ2-2 gives the whole variable domain EPEVTQTPSHQVTQMGQEVILRCVPISNHLYFYWYRQILGQKVEFLVSFYNNEISEKSEIFDDQFSVERPDGSNFTLKIRSTKLEDSAMYFCASSGSESTGELFFGEGSRLTVL.

This clonotype has at least ten counts. The rearrangement joins TRBV18 to TRBJ1-5; maybe TRBD1 (5 bases). V lost 3 bases and J 0 bases, leaving 9 bases between the germline ends. CDR1 and CDR2 (germline): KGHSH, LQKENI. This CDR3 spans 15 amino acids. This CDR3 is CASSPQGFSNQPQHF. CDR3 bases: TGTGCCAGCTCACCCCAGGGATTTAGCAATCAGCCCCAGCATTTT.

This clonotype was seen repeatedly, ten times or more. V is TRBV7-2 and J is TRBJ2-4, with 12 bases identical to TRBD2. This CDR3 comprises 19 residues. V dropped 5 bases and J dropped 6; count of bases not matched to a gene: 17. Germline CDR1 SGHTA, CDR2 FQGNSA. The CDR3 is CASSPRASGRAGLGNIQYF. CDR3 sequence (DNA): TGTGCCAGCAGCCCCCGGGCTAGCGGGAGGGCCGGTCTGGGAAACATTCAGTACTTC.

This clonotype appeared many times. The chain has TRBV20-1 and TRBJ2-7; D is undetermined. The V end was cut by 0 bases, the J end by 1 base, with 7 bases between. The CDR3 is made up of 13 amino acids. Germline V lookup: CDR1 DFQATT, CDR2 SNEGSKA (reference sequence). CDR3 loop: CSARDGQSYEQYF. DNA of the CDR3: TGCAGTGCTAGAGACGGTCAGTCCTACGAGCAGTACTTC.

The chain couples TRBV6-1 to TRBJ1-2; D remains unclear. This CDR3 has 11 residues. V lost 6 bases to trimming and J lost 0 bases, with 2 bases between them. Looked up from germline, CDR1 is MNHNS and CDR2 is SASEGT. The DNA for the CDR3 is TGTGCCAGCAGGACTAACTATGGCTACACCTTC. This gives the protein CASRTNYGYTF.

Ten or more counts support this clonotype. CDR3 sequence (DNA): TGTGCCAGCAGCCCCAGGGGTGGGACCTATGGCTACACCTTC. This gives the protein CASSPRGGTYGYTF. The V call is TRBV6-1, the J call TRBJ1-2; D possibly corresponds to TRBD1 (6 bases). V dropped 6 bases and J dropped 4 bases, with 15 bases sitting between them. CDR1 and CDR2 (germline): MNHNS, SASEGT. The CDR3 extends over 14 amino acids.

V usage is TRBV6-2 or TRBV6-3 and J usage is TRBJ2-2, with 7 nucleotides matching TRBD1. Trimming removed 2 bases from V and 0 bases from J; junction bases left unmatched: 0. The germline V gene has CDR1 MNHEY and CDR2 SVGEGT. The CDR3 is made up of 15 amino acids. CDR3 in amino acids: CASSYQGANTGELFF. DNA for the CDR3: TGTGCCAGCAGTTACCAGGGGGCGAACACCGGGGAGCTGTTTTTT.

V is TRBV29-1 and J is TRBJ2-4, with D possibly TRBD2 on 6 matching bases. CDR1 is SQVTM and CDR2 is ANQGSEA in the germline V gene. V dropped 4 bases and J dropped 4 bases, with 17 bases sitting between them. The CDR3 covers 15 residues. The CDR3, as DNA: TGCAGCGTTGTGTGGGGTGCGGGGCTAAAAAACATTCAGTACTTC. As protein: CSVVWGAGLKNIQYF.

There are many counts of this clonotype. The chain recombines TRBV11-2 with TRBJ2-1; 9 nucleotides match TRBD2. The CDR3 extends over 17 amino acids. J lost 6 bases, V lost 1 base, and 10 bases had no gene match. Germline CDR1 is SGHAT and CDR2 is FQNNGV. As DNA, the CDR3 is TGTGCCAGCAGCTTAGGGTTTAGCGGGAGCCCCCTCAATGAGCAGTTCTTC. It is translated as CASSLGFSGSPLNEQFF.

This clonotype was seen a few times. The V and J genes are TRBV5-1 and TRBJ2-7; D might be TRBD2 (5 bases). CDR3 length equals 14 residues. Trimming took 8 bases from V and 0 from J, leaving 15 bases between them. The germline V gene encodes CDR1 SGHRS and CDR2 YFSETQ. CDR3 nucleotide sequence: TGCGCCAGTAGCGTTGGGCCTAGCTCCTACGAGCAGTACTTC. This codes for CASSVGPSSYEQYF.

This clonotype was found many times. V and J are TRBV6-1 and TRBJ2-7; D is unresolved. The germline CDR1 and CDR2 sequences are MNHNS and SASEGT. Trimming left V 7 bases short and J 0 bases short, with 13 bases between. The CDR3 contains 14 residues. CDR3 loop: CASIKGPSSYEQYF. In DNA form, the CDR3 reads TGTGCCAGCATAAAGGGTCCCTCCTCCTACGAGCAGTACTTC.